This entry concerns a single T cell receptor (beta chain). The sample belongs to a study of blood T cell repertoires in COVID-19. TCRdb's copy holds only in-frame clones and misses some; the assay was immunoSEQ multiplex PCR. The repertoire holds 200,000 to 300,000 clones, with approximately 81% as singletons. Germline V gene lookup returns CDR1 SGHRS and CDR2 YFSETQ. The CDR3 sequence is 16 residues long. The V end lost 5 bases, the J end lost 0 bases, and 14 bases lay between the germline ends. The clonotype comes from a man in his sixties with acute or convalescent COVID-19. The specimen sequenced was peripheral blood. This rearrangement joins TRBV5-1 to TRBJ1-4; tentative D call: TRBD1 (5 bases). CDR3 sequence: CASRFPTGATNEKLFF. CDR3 DNA sequence: TGCGCCAGCAGGTTCCCCACAGGAGCAACTAATGAAAAACTGTTTTTT.